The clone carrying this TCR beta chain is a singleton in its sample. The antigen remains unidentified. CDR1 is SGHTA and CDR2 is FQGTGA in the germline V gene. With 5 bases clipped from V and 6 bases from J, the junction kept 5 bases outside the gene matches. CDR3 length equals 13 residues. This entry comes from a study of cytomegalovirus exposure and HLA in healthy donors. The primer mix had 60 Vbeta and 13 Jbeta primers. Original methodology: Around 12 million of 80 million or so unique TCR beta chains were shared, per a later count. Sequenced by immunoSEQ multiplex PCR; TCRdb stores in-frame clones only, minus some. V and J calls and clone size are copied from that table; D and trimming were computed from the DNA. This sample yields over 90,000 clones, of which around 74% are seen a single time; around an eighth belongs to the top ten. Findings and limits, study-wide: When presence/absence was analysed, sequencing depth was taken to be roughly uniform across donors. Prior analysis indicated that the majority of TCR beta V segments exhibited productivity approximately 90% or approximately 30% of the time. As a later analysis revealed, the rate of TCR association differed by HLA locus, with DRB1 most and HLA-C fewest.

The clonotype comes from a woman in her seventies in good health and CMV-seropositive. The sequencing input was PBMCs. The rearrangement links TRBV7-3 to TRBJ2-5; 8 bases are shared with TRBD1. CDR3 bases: TGTGCCAGCAGCCTACAGGGGGGCAAGACCCAGTACTTC. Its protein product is CASSLQGGKTQYF.